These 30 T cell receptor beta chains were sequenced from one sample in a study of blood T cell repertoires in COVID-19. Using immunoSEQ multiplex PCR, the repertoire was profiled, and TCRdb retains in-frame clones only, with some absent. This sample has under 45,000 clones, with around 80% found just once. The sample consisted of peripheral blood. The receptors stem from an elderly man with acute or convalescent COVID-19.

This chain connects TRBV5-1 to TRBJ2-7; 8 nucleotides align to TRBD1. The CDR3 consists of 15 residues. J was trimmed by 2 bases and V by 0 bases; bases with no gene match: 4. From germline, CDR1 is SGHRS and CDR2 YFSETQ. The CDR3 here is CASSLGGQGAYEQYF. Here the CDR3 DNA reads TGCGCCAGCAGCTTGGGAGGACAGGGAGCCTACGAGCAGTACTTC.

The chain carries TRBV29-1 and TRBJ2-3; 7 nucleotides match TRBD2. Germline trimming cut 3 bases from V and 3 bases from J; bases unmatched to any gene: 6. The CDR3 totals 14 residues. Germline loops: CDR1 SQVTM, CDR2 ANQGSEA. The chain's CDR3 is CSVDIAGRTDTQYF. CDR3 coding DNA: TGCAGCGTTGATATAGCGGGCAGAACAGATACGCAGTATTTT.

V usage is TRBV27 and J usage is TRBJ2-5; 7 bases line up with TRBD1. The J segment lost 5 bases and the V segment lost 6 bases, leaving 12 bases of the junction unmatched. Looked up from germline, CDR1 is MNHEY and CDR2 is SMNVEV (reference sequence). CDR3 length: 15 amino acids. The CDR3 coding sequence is TGTGCCAGCAGCAACTACGGGACAGAAGGGGAGACCCAGTACTTC. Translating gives CASSNYGTEGETQYF.

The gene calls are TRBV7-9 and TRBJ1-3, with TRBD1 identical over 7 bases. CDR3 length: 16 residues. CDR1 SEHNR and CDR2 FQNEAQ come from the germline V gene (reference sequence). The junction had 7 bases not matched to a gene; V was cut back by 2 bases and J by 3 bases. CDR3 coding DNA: TGTGCCAGCAGCTTATTGGGACAGACTGTTGGAAACACCATATATTTT. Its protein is CASSLLGQTVGNTIYF.

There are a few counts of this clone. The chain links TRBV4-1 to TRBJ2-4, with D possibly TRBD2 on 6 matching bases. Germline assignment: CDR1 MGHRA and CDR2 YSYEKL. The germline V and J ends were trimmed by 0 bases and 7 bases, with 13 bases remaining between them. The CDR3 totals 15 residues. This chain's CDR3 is CASSQESGDLNIQYF. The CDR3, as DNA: TGCGCCAGCAGCCAAGAATCGGGGGATTTGAACATTCAGTACTTC.

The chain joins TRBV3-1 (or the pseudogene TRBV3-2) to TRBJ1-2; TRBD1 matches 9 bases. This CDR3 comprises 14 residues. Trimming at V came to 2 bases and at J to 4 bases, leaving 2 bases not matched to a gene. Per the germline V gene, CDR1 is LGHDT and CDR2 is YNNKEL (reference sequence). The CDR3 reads CASSQSGQGYGYTF. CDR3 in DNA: TGTGCCAGCAGCCAATCGGGACAGGGCTATGGCTACACCTTC.

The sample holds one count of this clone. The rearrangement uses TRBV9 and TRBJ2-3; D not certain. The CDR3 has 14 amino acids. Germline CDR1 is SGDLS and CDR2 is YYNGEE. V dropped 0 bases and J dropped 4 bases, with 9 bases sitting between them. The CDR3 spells CASSVEPQSDTQYF. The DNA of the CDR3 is TGTGCCAGCAGCGTAGAGCCCCAATCAGATACGCAGTATTTT.

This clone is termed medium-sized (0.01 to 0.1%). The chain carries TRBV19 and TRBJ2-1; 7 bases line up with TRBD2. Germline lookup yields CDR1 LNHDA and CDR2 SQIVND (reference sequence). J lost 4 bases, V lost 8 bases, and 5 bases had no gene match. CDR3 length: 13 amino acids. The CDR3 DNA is TGTGCCAGTTACGACGGGAGGTACAATGAGCAGTTCTTC. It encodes CASYDGRYNEQFF.

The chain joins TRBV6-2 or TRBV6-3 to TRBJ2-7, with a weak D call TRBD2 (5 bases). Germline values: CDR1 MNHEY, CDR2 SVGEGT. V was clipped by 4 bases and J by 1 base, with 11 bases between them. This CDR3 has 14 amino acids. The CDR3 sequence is CASSFEGRSYEQYF. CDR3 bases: TGTGCCAGCAGTTTTGAGGGCAGGTCCTACGAGCAGTACTTC.

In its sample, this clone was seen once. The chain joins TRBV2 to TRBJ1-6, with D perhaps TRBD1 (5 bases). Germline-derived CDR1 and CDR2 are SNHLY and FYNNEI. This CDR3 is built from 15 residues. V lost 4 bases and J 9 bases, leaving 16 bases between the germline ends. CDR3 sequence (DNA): TGTGCCAGCAGTGTCGCCCGCCAGGGAAGTTCACCCCTCCACTTT. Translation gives CASSVARQGSSPLHF.

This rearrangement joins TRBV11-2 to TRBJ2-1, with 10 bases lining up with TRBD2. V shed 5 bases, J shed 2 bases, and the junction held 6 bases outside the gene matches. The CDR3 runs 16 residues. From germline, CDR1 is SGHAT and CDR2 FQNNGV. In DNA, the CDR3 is TGTGCCAGCAGCAGACAGAGCGGGGGGGCCTACAATGAGCAGTTCTTC. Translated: CASSRQSGGAYNEQFF.

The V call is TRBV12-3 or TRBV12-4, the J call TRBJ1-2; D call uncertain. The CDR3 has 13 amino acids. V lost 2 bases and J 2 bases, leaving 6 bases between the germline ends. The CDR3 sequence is CASSLRGNYGYTF. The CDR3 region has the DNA TGTGCCAGCAGTTTACGGGGAAACTATGGCTACACCTTC.

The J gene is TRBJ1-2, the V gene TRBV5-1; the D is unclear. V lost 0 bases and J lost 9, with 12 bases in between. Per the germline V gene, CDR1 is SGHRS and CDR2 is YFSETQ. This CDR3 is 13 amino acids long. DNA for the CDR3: TGCGCCAGCAGCTTGGACAAAGGACTTAGCTACACCTTC. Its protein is CASSLDKGLSYTF.

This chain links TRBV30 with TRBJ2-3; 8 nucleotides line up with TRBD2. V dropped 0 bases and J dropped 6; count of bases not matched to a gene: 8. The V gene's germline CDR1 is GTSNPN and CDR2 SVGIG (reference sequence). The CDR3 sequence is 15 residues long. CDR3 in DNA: TGTGCCTGGAGTGTAAGCGGGAGCGCTCCCGATACGCAGTATTTT. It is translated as CAWSVSGSAPDTQYF.

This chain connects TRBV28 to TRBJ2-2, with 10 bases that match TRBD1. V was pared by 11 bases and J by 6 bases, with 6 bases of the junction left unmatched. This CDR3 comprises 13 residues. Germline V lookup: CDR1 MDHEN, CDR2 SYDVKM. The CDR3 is CAGRQGASGELFF. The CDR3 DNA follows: TGTGCCGGCCGACAGGGGGCGTCCGGGGAGCTGTTTTTT.

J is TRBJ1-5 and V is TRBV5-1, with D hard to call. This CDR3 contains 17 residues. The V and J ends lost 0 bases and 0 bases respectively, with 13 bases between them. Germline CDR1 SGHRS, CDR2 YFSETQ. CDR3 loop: CASSLALGGRSNQPQHF. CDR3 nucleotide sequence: TGCGCCAGCAGCTTGGCCCTTGGTGGGCGTAGCAATCAGCCCCAGCATTTT.

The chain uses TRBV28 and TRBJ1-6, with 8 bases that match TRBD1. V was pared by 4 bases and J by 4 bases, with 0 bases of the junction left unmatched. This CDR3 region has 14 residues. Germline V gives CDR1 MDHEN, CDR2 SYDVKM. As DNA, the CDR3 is TGTGCCAGCAGTTGGACAGGGTATAATTCACCCCTCCACTTT. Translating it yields CASSWTGYNSPLHF.

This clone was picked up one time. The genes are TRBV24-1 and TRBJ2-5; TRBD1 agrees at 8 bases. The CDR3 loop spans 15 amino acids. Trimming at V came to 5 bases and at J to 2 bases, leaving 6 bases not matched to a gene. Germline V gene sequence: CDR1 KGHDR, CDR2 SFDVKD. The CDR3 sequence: CATSGGQGVQETQYF. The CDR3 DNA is TGTGCCACCAGTGGAGGACAGGGAGTACAAGAGACCCAGTACTTC.

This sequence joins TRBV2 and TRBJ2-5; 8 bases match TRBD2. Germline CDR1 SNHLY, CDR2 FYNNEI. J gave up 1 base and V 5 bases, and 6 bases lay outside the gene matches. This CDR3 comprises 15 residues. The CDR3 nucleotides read TGTGCCAGCAGTATGCAGACTAGCGCCCAAGAGACCCAGTACTTC. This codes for CASSMQTSAQETQYF.

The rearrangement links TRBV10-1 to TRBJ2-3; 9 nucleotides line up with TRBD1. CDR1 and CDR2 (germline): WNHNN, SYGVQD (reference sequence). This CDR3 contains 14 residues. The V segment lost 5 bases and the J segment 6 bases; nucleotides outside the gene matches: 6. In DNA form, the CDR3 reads TGCGCCAGCAGTAACAGGGGGCTGGGTGATACGCAGTATTTT. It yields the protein CASSNRGLGDTQYF.

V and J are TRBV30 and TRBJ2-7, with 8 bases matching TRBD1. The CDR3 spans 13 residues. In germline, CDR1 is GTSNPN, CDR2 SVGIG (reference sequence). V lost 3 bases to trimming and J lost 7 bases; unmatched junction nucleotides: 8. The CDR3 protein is CAWRETGDREQYF. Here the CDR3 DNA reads TGTGCCTGGAGGGAGACAGGGGATCGTGAGCAGTACTTC.

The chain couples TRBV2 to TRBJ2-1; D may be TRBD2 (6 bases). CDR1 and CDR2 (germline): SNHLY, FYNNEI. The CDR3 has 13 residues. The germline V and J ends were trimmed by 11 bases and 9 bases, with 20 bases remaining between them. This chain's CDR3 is CAHLSPGVGEQFF. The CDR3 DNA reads TGTGCCCACCTCTCCCCGGGGGTGGGTGAGCAGTTCTTC.

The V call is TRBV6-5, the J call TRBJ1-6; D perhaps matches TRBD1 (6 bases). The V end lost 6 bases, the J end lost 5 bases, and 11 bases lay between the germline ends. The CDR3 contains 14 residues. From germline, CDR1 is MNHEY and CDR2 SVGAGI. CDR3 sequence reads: CASSRDIDNSPLHF. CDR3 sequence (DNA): TGTGCCAGCAGCCGGGACATAGATAATTCACCCCTCCACTTT.

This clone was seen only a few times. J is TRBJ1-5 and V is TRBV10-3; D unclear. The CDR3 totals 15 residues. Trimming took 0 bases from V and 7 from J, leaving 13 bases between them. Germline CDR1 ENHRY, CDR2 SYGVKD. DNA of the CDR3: TGTGCCATCAGTGAGTCGCTCAGCTCGGGGCAGCCCCAGCATTTT. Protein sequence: CAISESLSSGQPQHF.

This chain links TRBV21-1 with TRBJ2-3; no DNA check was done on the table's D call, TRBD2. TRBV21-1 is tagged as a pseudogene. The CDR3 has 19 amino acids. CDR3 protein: CASSNANTGLAGESDTQYF. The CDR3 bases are TGTGCCAGCAGCAATGCCAACACTGGACTAGCGGGGGAATCAGATACGCAGTATTTT.

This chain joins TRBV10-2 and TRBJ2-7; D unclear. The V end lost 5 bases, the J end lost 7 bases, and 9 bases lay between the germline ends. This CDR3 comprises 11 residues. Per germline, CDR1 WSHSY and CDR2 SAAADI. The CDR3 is CASSQDWEQYF. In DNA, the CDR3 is TGCGCCAGCAGTCAGGATTGGGAGCAGTACTTC.

Here the CDR3 reads CASSPGTGAAPEAFF. The CDR3 bases are TGTGCCAGCAGTCCAGGGACAGGGGCGGCGCCTGAAGCTTTCTTT. The rearrangement links TRBV28 to TRBJ1-1, with TRBD1 identical over 10 bases. The trim removed 5 bases at V and 6 bases at J, leaving 9 bases unmatched. Germline V gene lookup returns CDR1 MDHEN and CDR2 SYDVKM. This CDR3 contains 15 residues. The full variable domain, with the rest looked up from reference TRBV28 and TRBJ1-1, is DVKVTQSSRYLVKRTGEKVFLECVQDMDHENMFWYRQDPGLGLRLIYFSYDVKMKEKGDIPEGYSVSREKKERFSLILESASTNQTSMYLCASSPGTGAAPEAFFGQGTRLTVV.

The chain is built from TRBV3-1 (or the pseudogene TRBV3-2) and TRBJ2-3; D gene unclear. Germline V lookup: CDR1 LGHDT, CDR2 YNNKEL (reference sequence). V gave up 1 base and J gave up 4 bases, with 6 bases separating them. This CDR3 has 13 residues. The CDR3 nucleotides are TGTGCCAGCAGCCAAGTGCAGGCAGATACGCAGTATTTT. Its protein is CASSQVQADTQYF.

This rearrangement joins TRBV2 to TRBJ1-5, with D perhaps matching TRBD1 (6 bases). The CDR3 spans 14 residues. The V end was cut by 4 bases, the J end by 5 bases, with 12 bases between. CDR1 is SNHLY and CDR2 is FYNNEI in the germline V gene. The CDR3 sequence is CASSVTGLDQPQHF. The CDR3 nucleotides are TGTGCCAGCAGTGTAACAGGGTTGGATCAGCCCCAGCATTTT. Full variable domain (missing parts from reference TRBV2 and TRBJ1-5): EPEVTQTPSHQVTQMGQEVILRCVPISNHLYFYWYRQILGQKVEFLVSFYNNEISEKSEIFDDQFSVERPDGSNFTLKIRSTKLEDSAMYFCASSVTGLDQPQHFGDGTRLSIL.

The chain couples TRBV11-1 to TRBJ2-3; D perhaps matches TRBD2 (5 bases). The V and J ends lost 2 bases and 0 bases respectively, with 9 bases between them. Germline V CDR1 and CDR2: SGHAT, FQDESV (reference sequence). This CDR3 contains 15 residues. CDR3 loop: CASSLSSGSTDTQYF. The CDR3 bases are TGTGCCAGCAGCTTATCAAGCGGCAGCACAGATACGCAGTATTTT.